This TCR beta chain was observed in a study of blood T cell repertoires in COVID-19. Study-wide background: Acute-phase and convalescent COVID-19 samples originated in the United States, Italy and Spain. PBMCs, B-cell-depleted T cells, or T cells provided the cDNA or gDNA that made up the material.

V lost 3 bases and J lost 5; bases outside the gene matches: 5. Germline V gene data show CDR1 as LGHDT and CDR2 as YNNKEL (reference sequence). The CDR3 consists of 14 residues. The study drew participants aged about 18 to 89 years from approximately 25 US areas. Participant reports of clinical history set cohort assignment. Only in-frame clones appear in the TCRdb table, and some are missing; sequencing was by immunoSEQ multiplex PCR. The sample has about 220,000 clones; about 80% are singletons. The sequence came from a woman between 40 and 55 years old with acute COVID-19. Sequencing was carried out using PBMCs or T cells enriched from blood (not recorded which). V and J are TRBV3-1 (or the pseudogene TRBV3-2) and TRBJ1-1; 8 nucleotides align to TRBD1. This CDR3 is CASSHGQGGTEAFF. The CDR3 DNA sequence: TGTGCCAGCAGCCACGGACAGGGCGGGACTGAAGCTTTCTTT.